Listed below are T cell receptor beta chains from one sample, sequenced in a study of regulatory T cells in long-lasting Graves disease. MiXCR, run by TCRdb on the multiplex PCR reads, gives a single entry per CDR3 protein. The data hold 400,000 to 450,000 distinct CDR3 sequences, with 14% to 15% observed a single time. The sample was also linked to a second study, of T cells in Graves' hyperthyroidism and ophthalmopathy.

The starting material was peripheral blood mononuclear cells (PBMCs), obtained at new diagnosis, from a patient treated with antithyroid drugs. Receptors originate from a woman aged 25 to 39 with Graves disease. CDR3s include the opening cysteine and the closing phenylalanine or tryptophan.

cdr3_length j_call v_call cdr3_aa
13 TRBJ1-1 TRBV18 CASSPQGNTEAFF
15 TRBJ2-7 TRBV11-2 CASSYLAGFAYEQYF
15 TRBJ2-3 TRBV28 CASSLEASGSLSQYF
15 TRBJ2-5 TRBV7-8 CASSLSGSMGETQYF
14 TRBJ2-5 TRBV9 CASSVPGAQETQYF
15 TRBJ2-1 TRBV6-2/TRBV6-3 CASSRDFQAYNEQFF
17 TRBJ1-5 TRBV18 CASSPRNTRQANQPQHF
14 TRBJ2-7 TRBV12-3/TRBV12-4 CASSRGLAGAEQYF
17 TRBJ1-4 TRBV2 CASSDSPSGHDLEKLFF
11 TRBJ2-7 TRBV20-1 CSASYTYEQYF
15 TRBJ1-5 TRBV5-1 CASSPEANGAQPQHF
11 TRBJ1-2 TRBV29-1 CSVVVTGGYTF
16 TRBJ2-7 TRBV4-1 CASSQEEIGRTYEQYF
15 TRBJ2-1 TRBV29-1 CSVALKGVWSNEQFF
16 TRBJ2-1 TRBV29-1 CSVEDYGREPYNEQFF
15 TRBJ2-7 TRBV4-1 CASSPTSGRSDEQYF
16 TRBJ2-2 TRBV7-9 CASSRSMTGITGELFF
11 TRBJ1-5 TRBV20-1 CSDLGNQPQHF
17 TRBJ2-2 TRBV11-2 CASSTIRRRRDTGELFF
16 TRBJ2-2 TRBV5-6 CASSHKKKGSTGELFF
16 TRBJ1-1 TRBV2 CASGGPGQNIPTEAFF
13 TRBJ2-2 TRBV7-3 CASSLTVPGELFF
14 TRBJ1-6 TRBV2 CASIRGLRNSPLHF
13 TRBJ2-7 TRBV20-1 CSAATSRNYEQYF
12 TRBJ1-5 TRBV28 CASNEGLQPQHF
15 TRBJ1-2 TRBV28 CASSSPGLLNYGYTF
15 TRBJ2-1 TRBV5-1 CASSRLAGGTDEQFF
18 TRBJ2-2 TRBV7-9 CANRPTGRDRSNTGELFF
13 TRBJ2-5 TRBV2 CASTGEYQETQYF
15 TRBJ2-7 TRBV19 CASSIEGGSTVEQYF
15 TRBJ2-1 TRBV12-3/TRBV12-4 CASSPGLAGGNEQFF
13 TRBJ2-5 TRBV9 CASSARKSETQYF
13 TRBJ2-7 TRBV7-3 CASSEGGPYEQYF
17 TRBJ2-3 TRBV20-1 CSARVWLAVDITDTQYF
16 TRBJ2-6 TRBV2 CASSAEETGISHVLTF
15 TRBJ2-4 TRBV12-3/TRBV12-4 CASSPEASTLNIQYF
13 TRBJ1-1 TRBV5-1 CASRGSGLTEAFF
13 TRBJ1-2 TRBV29-1 CSVEAGARYGYTF
13 TRBJ2-7 TRBV7-3 CASSLRTSSEQYF
14 TRBJ2-2 TRBV20-1 CSASRTTGAGELFF
14 TRBJ2-2 TRBV3-1 CASSQDGTTGELFF
16 TRBJ2-1 TRBV4-1 CASSPSPSGSNNEQFF
13 TRBJ1-2 TRBV27 CASSLNGNYGYTF
15 TRBJ2-3 TRBV7-9 CASSLGLADSDTQYF
14 TRBJ2-2 TRBV6-1 CASSRVWDTGELFF
16 TRBJ2-3 TRBV24-1 CATSDGAEVGTDTQYF
13 TRBJ2-2 TRBV30 CAWSWQGGGELFF
15 TRBJ1-6 TRBV20-1 CSAAGLQRGNSPLHF
16 TRBJ2-1 TRBV7-3 CASSLGGGRGYNGQFF
13 TRBJ1-4 TRBV6-5 CASSSGIREKLFF
12 TRBJ2-7 TRBV13 CASSFREYEQYF
14 TRBJ2-7 TRBV7-9 CASSPRDGVYEQYF
14 TRBJ2-5 TRBV6-1 CASSTIVQQETQYF
17 TRBJ2-7 TRBV6-5 CASSYPPGGSRGYEQYF